The present TCR beta chain was sequenced within a study of breast tumors, draining lymph nodes, adjacent tissues. Each CDR3 protein gets one entry after TCRdb re-called the multiplex PCR reads with MiXCR. The sample shows over 150,000 distinct CDR3 sequences, over 25% of them seen only once. Samples came from axillary lymph nodes draining the breast cancer. Notes on the study in general: Tumor and nontumor repertoires were significantly more similar in luminal-like than in basal-like breast cancer.

Comments on this clonotype: The target antigen is unknown.

Source material: axillary lymph node tissue. The TCR comes from a female donor with breast cancer. Some clones in this sample may be carry-over from other donors' samples.

CDR3 in DNA: TGTGCCAGCAGGGGGACAGGGTGGACTGGGGCCAACGTCCTGACTTTC. This translates into CASRGTGWTGANVLTF. The chain links TRBV2 to TRBJ2-6; 9 bases fit TRBD1. From germline, CDR1 is SNHLY and CDR2 FYNNEI. V shed 6 bases, J shed 2 bases, and the junction held 5 bases outside the gene matches. There are 16 residues in the CDR3.